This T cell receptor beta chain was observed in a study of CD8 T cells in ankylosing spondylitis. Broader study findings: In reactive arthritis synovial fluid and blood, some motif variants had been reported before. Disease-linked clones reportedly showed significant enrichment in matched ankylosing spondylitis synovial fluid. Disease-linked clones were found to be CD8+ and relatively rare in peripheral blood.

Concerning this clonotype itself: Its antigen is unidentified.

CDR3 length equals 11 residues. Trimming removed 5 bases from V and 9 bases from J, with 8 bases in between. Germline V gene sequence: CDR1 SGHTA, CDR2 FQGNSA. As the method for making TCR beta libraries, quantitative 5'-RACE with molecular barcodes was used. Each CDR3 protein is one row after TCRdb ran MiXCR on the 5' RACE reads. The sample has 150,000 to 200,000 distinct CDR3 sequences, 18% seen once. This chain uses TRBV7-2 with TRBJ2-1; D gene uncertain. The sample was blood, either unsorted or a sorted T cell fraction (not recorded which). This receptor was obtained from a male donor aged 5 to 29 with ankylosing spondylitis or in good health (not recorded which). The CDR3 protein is CASSKDPEQFF. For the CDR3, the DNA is TGTGCCAGCAGCAAAGACCCTGAGCAGTTCTTC.